This entry concerns a single T cell receptor (beta chain). This sample stems from a study of blood T cell repertoires in COVID-19. On the study more broadly: The United States, Italy and Spain provided the acute and convalescent COVID-19 samples. Sources were T cells, B-cell-depleted T cells, or PBMCs; the material itself was cDNA or gDNA.

Germline loops: CDR1 SEHNR, CDR2 FQNEAQ (reference sequence). The ends lost 5 bases at V and 4 bases at J; junction bases unmatched: 2. CDR3 size: 14 residues. In the original processing: Reference gene primer amplification in the assay estimated nucleated cell counts. Assay used: immunoSEQ multiplex PCR; TCRdb lists only in-frame clones, some missing. The V and J calls and clone size were taken over from that table, and D and trimming were inferred from the DNA. The sample comprises more than 95,000 clones, roughly 91% of which are singletons, and approximately 6% rests with the top ten. The sample was peripheral blood. The V and J genes are TRBV7-9 and TRBJ1-4; TRBD1 matches 9 bases. The TCR comes from a human donor in a cohort sampled during active COVID-19. The CDR3 region has the DNA TGTGCCAGCAGCGAGACAGGGGGTAATGAAAAACTGTTTTTT. Translating it yields CASSETGGNEKLFF.